A selection of T cell receptor beta chains follows, all from one sample in a study of T-cell reconstitution after alpha-beta-depleted transplantation in children. TCRdb recomputed calls from the PCR reads with MiXCR, one row per CDR3 protein. The data contain around 420,000 distinct CDR3 sequences, roughly 16% of them seen just once; the ten biggest clones take up over 25%. This sample comprised PBMCs, mostly from graft donor cells, obtained 360 days after TCRalphabeta/CD19-depleted stem cell transplant. The receptors here all came from a boy under two years old who had a stem cell transplant for Wiskott-Aldrich syndrome, so the T cells may come from the graft donor. CDR3s include the opening cysteine and the closing phenylalanine or tryptophan. Each record gives: V gene, J gene, CDR3 protein.

v_call: TRBV24-1; j_call: TRBJ2-7; cdr3_aa: CATSDGTKGYHEQYF
v_call: TRBV15; j_call: TRBJ2-2; cdr3_aa: CATSTRSSFSGELFF
v_call: TRBV6-1; j_call: TRBJ2-5; cdr3_aa: CASSMTGFQETQYF
v_call: TRBV7-2; j_call: TRBJ2-5; cdr3_aa: CASSLTSLQETQYF
v_call: TRBV4-1; j_call: TRBJ2-7; cdr3_aa: CASSQTGTGGSYEQYF
v_call: TRBV12-3/TRBV12-4; j_call: TRBJ2-5; cdr3_aa: CASGPVETQYF
v_call: TRBV10-3; j_call: TRBJ2-7; cdr3_aa: CAISGSTGGEQYF
v_call: TRBV19; j_call: TRBJ1-1; cdr3_aa: CASSALFGAFF
v_call: TRBV5-5; j_call: TRBJ2-3; cdr3_aa: CASSLTYRDGVRTDTQYF
v_call: TRBV11-2; j_call: TRBJ2-1; cdr3_aa: CASSLRPGGPDEQFF
v_call: TRBV28; j_call: TRBJ1-2; cdr3_aa: CASSLLAGKYGYTF
v_call: TRBV2; j_call: TRBJ2-3; cdr3_aa: CASSPSGRKTDTQYF
v_call: TRBV11-2; j_call: TRBJ2-7; cdr3_aa: CASSPNLLGKYEQYF
v_call: TRBV5-1; j_call: TRBJ2-3; cdr3_aa: CASRPGLRTDTQYF
v_call: TRBV14; j_call: TRBJ2-3; cdr3_aa: CASSQDRRGVTDTQYF
v_call: TRBV5-1; j_call: TRBJ1-6; cdr3_aa: CASSLAIYNSPLHF
v_call: TRBV11-3; j_call: TRBJ2-1; cdr3_aa: CASSPVLNEQFF
v_call: TRBV10-1; j_call: TRBJ1-1; cdr3_aa: CASSESTWRRNTEAFF
v_call: TRBV2; j_call: TRBJ2-1; cdr3_aa: CTSSLIRADSGGAGNEQFF
v_call: TRBV7-8; j_call: TRBJ2-1; cdr3_aa: CASSPRGVRRSSYNEQFF
v_call: TRBV24-1; j_call: TRBJ1-2; cdr3_aa: CATRAGTAHGYTF
v_call: TRBV10-3; j_call: TRBJ1-2; cdr3_aa: CAISQGQGANYGYTF
v_call: TRBV11-3; j_call: TRBJ2-1; cdr3_aa: CASSLVPDSSYNEQFF
v_call: TRBV7-2; j_call: TRBJ2-7; cdr3_aa: CASSLVWTGAYEQYF
v_call: TRBV12-3/TRBV12-4; j_call: TRBJ2-1; cdr3_aa: CASRGFTRREVDNEQFF
v_call: TRBV7-2; j_call: TRBJ2-4; cdr3_aa: CASSFSPGFQYF
v_call: TRBV11-1; j_call: TRBJ2-6; cdr3_aa: CASSLPPGDLFPGANVLTF
v_call: TRBV6-1; j_call: TRBJ1-6; cdr3_aa: CASTPSRTNSPLHF
v_call: TRBV25-1; j_call: TRBJ1-5; cdr3_aa: CASSEYEGQPQHF
v_call: TRBV11-2; j_call: TRBJ1-2; cdr3_aa: CASSLNRHYGYTF
v_call: TRBV12-3/TRBV12-4; j_call: TRBJ2-2; cdr3_aa: CASSGALNTGELFF
v_call: TRBV6-5; j_call: TRBJ2-5; cdr3_aa: CASSYATGRGETQYF
v_call: TRBV11-2; j_call: TRBJ1-3; cdr3_aa: CASSFIPGTGGSVSGNTIYF
v_call: TRBV7-2; j_call: TRBJ2-7; cdr3_aa: CASSFGLDFYEQYF
v_call: TRBV2; j_call: TRBJ2-4; cdr3_aa: CASKGPFGKNIQYF
v_call: TRBV10-3; j_call: TRBJ2-5; cdr3_aa: CAISESNGKTQYF
v_call: TRBV7-2; j_call: TRBJ1-5; cdr3_aa: CASSLAQGGNQPQHF
v_call: TRBV15; j_call: TRBJ2-1; cdr3_aa: CATRLDRGSYNEQFF
v_call: TRBV20-1; j_call: TRBJ2-3; cdr3_aa: CSASRGWQYF
v_call: TRBV28; j_call: TRBJ2-7; cdr3_aa: CASSLLVSDPTYEQYF
v_call: TRBV3-1; j_call: TRBJ1-2; cdr3_aa: CASSFRDPLNYGYTF
v_call: TRBV20-1; j_call: TRBJ2-1; cdr3_aa: CSVSGTVYNEQFF
v_call: TRBV5-1; j_call: TRBJ2-1; cdr3_aa: CASSLEPGPYNEQFF
v_call: TRBV20-1; j_call: TRBJ2-3; cdr3_aa: CSAPIMPGFSDTQYF